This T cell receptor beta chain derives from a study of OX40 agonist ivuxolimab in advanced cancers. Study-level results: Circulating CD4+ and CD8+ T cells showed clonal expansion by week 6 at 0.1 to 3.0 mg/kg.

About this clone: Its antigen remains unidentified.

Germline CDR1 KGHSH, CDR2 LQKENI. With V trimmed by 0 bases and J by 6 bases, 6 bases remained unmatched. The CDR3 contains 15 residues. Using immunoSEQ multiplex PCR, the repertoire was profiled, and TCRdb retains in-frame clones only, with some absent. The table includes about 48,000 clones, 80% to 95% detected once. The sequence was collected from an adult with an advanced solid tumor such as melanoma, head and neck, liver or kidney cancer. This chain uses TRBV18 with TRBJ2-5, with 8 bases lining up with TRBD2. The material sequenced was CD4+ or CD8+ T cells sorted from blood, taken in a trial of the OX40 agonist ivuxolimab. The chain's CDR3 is CASSPPDTGGQTQYF. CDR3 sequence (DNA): TGTGCCAGCTCACCACCGGACACGGGAGGGCAGACCCAGTACTTC.